Each of the 25 T cell receptor beta chains below was sequenced from the same sample in a study of control samples from healthy donors and cancer patients. Measured with immunoSEQ multiplex PCR; TCRdb has only the in-frame clones, and not every one. The data hold more than 110,000 clones, with approximately 92% observed a single time. The sample was blood. All receptors derive from a man younger than 45 in good health.

The rearrangement joins TRBV7-9 to TRBJ2-1; D remains ambiguous. V shed 1 base and J shed 10 bases, with 8 bases lying between them. Germline V gives CDR1 SEHNR, CDR2 FQNEAQ (reference sequence). This CDR3 has 12 residues. The CDR3 bases are TGTGCCAGCAGCTTAGGGGTCTTCGAGCAGTTCTTC. Translating it yields CASSLGVFEQFF. The variable domain in full, with the rest retrieved from reference TRBV7-9 and TRBJ2-1, is DTGVSQNPRHKITKRGQNVTFRCDPISEHNRLYWYRQTLGQGPEFLTYFQNEAQLEKSRLLSDRFSAERPKGSFSTLEIQRTEQGDSAMYLCASSLGVFEQFFGPGTRLTVL.

This rearrangement joins TRBV29-1 to TRBJ2-5; a weak D match, TRBD1 (6 bases). Germline values: CDR1 SQVTM, CDR2 ANQGSEA. This CDR3 spans 16 amino acids. Trimming pared 6 bases from V and 0 bases from J, leaving 20 bases between. CDR3 DNA: TGCAGCGTCCCTTGGTTGGGGGCGGTAAACCAAGAGACCCAGTACTTC. This encodes CSVPWLGAVNQETQYF.

J is TRBJ1-5 and V is TRBV2, with TRBD1 as a possible D gene (5 bases). The CDR3 consists of 15 residues. Germline CDR1 SNHLY, CDR2 FYNNEI. V was cut by 6 bases and J by 4 bases, with 16 bases left in between. The CDR3 bases are TGTGCCAGCAGCCGACAGAGGGAAAGGAATCAGCCCCAGCATTTT. Its translation is CASSRQRERNQPQHF.

The chain combines TRBV7-2 with TRBJ2-1; a possible D gene is TRBD2 (5 bases). Germline CDR1 is SGHTA and CDR2 is FQGNSA. The length of the CDR3 is 14 residues. Between the trimmed V and J ends, which lost 4 bases and 6 bases, there was a span of 13 bases. CDR3 residues: CASSSTGKFNEQFF. The DNA for the CDR3 is TGTGCCAGCAGCTCCACGGGAAAGTTCAATGAGCAGTTCTTC.

The chain joins TRBV5-1 to TRBJ1-3; 9 bases map to TRBD1. After removal of 4 bases from V and 3 bases from J, the junction contained 11 bases not matched to a gene. Germline V CDR1 and CDR2: SGHRS, YFSETQ. CDR3 length equals 17 residues. The CDR3 DNA is TGCGCCAGCAGCCTACTACAGGGGGCGGTGGATGGAAACACCATATATTTT. Its translation is CASSLLQGAVDGNTIYF. Using reference TRBV5-1 and TRBJ1-3 for the parts outside the CDR3, the full variable domain is KAGVTQTPRYLIKTRGQQVTLSCSPISGHRSVSWYQQTPGQGLQFLFEYFSETQRNKGNFPGRFSGRQFSNSRSEMNVSTLELGDSALYLCASSLLQGAVDGNTIYFGEGSWLTVV.

This clone is a singleton in its sample. This chain joins TRBV7-2 and TRBJ2-2; D gene uncertain. CDR1 and CDR2 (germline): SGHTA, FQGNSA. Trimming cost V 4 bases and J 6 bases, with 15 bases left between them. This CDR3 has 15 amino acids. The CDR3 spells CASSSARVGSGELFF. The DNA of the CDR3 is TGTGCCAGCAGCTCGGCCCGAGTAGGCTCCGGGGAGCTGTTTTTT.

The rearrangement links TRBV6-2 or TRBV6-3 to TRBJ1-2; 7 bases are shared with TRBD1. CDR1 MNHEY and CDR2 SVGEGT come from the germline V gene. The CDR3 contains 13 residues. V lost 0 bases to trimming and J lost 8 bases; unmatched junction nucleotides: 3. The CDR3 DNA is TGTGCCAGCAGTTACTCGACAGGGTCGGGCTACACCTTC. Protein sequence: CASSYSTGSGYTF.

The chain employs TRBV5-1 and TRBJ1-4; unclear D gene. Trimming stripped 1 base from V and 5 bases from J, with 9 bases between. There are 14 residues in the CDR3. Germline assignment: CDR1 SGHRS and CDR2 YFSETQ. The CDR3 protein is CASSLRPQNEKLFF. The DNA of the CDR3 is TGCGCCAGCAGCTTGCGCCCTCAGAATGAAAAACTGTTTTTT.

This chain links TRBV2 with TRBJ1-2; 7 bases are shared with TRBD1. The CDR3 loop spans 15 amino acids. The germline V gene has CDR1 SNHLY and CDR2 FYNNEI. The V gene end was trimmed by 3 bases and the J gene end by 0 bases; junction bases not matched to a gene: 4. CDR3 sequence reads: CASSEPGQPNYGYTF. The DNA of the CDR3 is TGTGCCAGCAGTGAGCCGGGACAGCCTAACTATGGCTACACCTTC.

The genes are TRBV2 and TRBJ1-5; the D gene is possibly TRBD1 (5 bases). The V end was cut by 2 bases, the J end by 2 bases, with 13 bases between. Germline-derived CDR1 and CDR2 are SNHLY and FYNNEI. The CDR3 runs to 16 residues. The CDR3 nucleotides are TGTGCCAGCAGTGAACTTGACAGCTGGGGCAATCAGCCCCAGCATTTT. Amino acids: CASSELDSWGNQPQHF.

V is TRBV7-2 and J is TRBJ2-1; 9 bases align to TRBD2. The CDR3 contains 16 residues. V gave up 5 bases and J gave up 3 bases; unmatched junction bases: 8. Germline CDR1 is SGHTA and CDR2 is FQGNSA. CDR3 in amino acids: CASSLTRLAVYNEQFF. For the CDR3, the DNA is TGTGCCAGCAGCCTCACCCGACTAGCGGTCTACAATGAGCAGTTCTTC. The variable domain in full, completed from reference TRBV7-2 and TRBJ2-1, reads GAGVSQSPSNKVTEKGKDVELRCDPISGHTALYWYRQSLGQGLEFLIYFQGNSAPDKSGLPSDRFSAERTGGSVSTLTIQRTQQEDSAVYLCASSLTRLAVYNEQFFGPGTRLTVL.

The CDR3 sequence: CASSPGHSRDGDEQFF. For the CDR3, the DNA is TGTGCCAGCAGTCCAGGACACAGCCGGGATGGGGATGAGCAGTTCTTC. This sequence joins TRBV27 and TRBJ2-1; D is possibly TRBD1 or TRBD2 (5 bases each). The CDR3 runs 16 residues. The V and J ends lost 5 bases and 8 bases respectively, with 22 bases between them. Germline values: CDR1 MNHEY, CDR2 SMNVEV (reference sequence).

The chain joins TRBV27 to TRBJ2-7; 7 bases align to TRBD1. V lost 6 bases and J lost 3; bases outside the gene matches: 14. There are 16 residues in the CDR3. Germline CDR1 is MNHEY and CDR2 is SMNVEV (reference sequence). The CDR3 bases are TGTGCCAGCAGACGGAAGGGGGACCCAGGGGGCTACGAGCAGTACTTC. This sequence encodes CASRRKGDPGGYEQYF.

This chain joins TRBV11-2 and TRBJ1-3; perhaps TRBD1 as D (5 bases). The germline V gene has CDR1 SGHAT and CDR2 FQNNGV. This CDR3 comprises 16 residues. Trimming shortened V by 5 bases and J by 0 bases, and 14 bases separated the two germline ends. CDR3: CASSARQRDSGNTIYF. Here the CDR3 DNA reads TGTGCCAGCAGCGCCCGACAGAGGGACTCTGGAAACACCATATATTTT.

CDR3 amino acids: CASSPIVQETQYF. The CDR3 nucleotides are TGTGCCAGCTCACCAATAGTCCAAGAGACCCAGTACTTC. The chain links TRBV18 to TRBJ2-5; D gene uncertain. Germline V CDR1 and CDR2: KGHSH, LQKENI. The CDR3 runs 13 residues. Between the trimmed V and J ends, which lost 2 bases and 1 base, there was a span of 5 bases.

V gene TRBV28 combines with J gene TRBJ2-7; 7 bases map to TRBD1. Germline V gene sequence: CDR1 MDHEN, CDR2 SYDVKM. V was clipped by 4 bases and J by 4 bases; unmatched bases: 19. The CDR3 is 18 residues long. The CDR3 here is CASSSVISPGQINYEQYF. CDR3 DNA sequence: TGTGCCAGCAGTTCAGTCATAAGCCCGGGACAGATAAATTACGAGCAGTACTTC.

This clone was detected a few times. This chain joins TRBV27 and TRBJ2-7; the match to TRBD2 covers 11 bases. Unmatched junction bases numbered 15, after V lost 5 bases and J lost 9 bases. The germline gives CDR1 MNHEY, CDR2 SMNVEV (reference sequence). The CDR3 length is 16 residues. The CDR3 DNA reads TGTGCCAGCAGTCCCGCACTTACTAGCGGGGGCCCCTGGCAGTACTTC. Encoded protein: CASSPALTSGGPWQYF.

The chain employs TRBV10-3 and TRBJ1-2; 10 nucleotides align to TRBD1. The ends lost 4 bases at V and 3 bases at J; junction bases unmatched: 2. The CDR3 contains 14 residues. The germline V gene has CDR1 ENHRY and CDR2 SYGVKD. CDR3 in amino acids: CAISGGTGDYGYTF. The CDR3 bases are TGTGCCATCAGTGGAGGGACAGGGGACTATGGCTACACCTTC.

The V call is TRBV11-2, the J call TRBJ2-1, with 8 nucleotides matching TRBD2. Germline V lookup: CDR1 SGHAT, CDR2 FQNNGV. This CDR3 has 16 residues. The V segment lost 9 bases and the J segment 8 bases; nucleotides outside the gene matches: 18. CDR3: CASQIGEVAGFDEQFF. DNA for the CDR3: TGTGCCAGTCAAATCGGAGAGGTAGCGGGATTCGATGAGCAGTTCTTC.

This clone was seen a single time. This rearrangement joins TRBV7-3 to TRBJ2-2, with a tentative D call TRBD2 (6 bases). Germline V gene data show CDR1 as SGHTA and CDR2 as FQGTGA. The CDR3 has 15 amino acids. Trimming cost V 5 bases and J 7 bases, with 17 bases left between them. In DNA form, the CDR3 reads TGTGCCAGCAGCGATTACGGACGGGAGCACGGGGAGCTGTTTTTT. As protein: CASSDYGREHGELFF. The entire variable domain, with the rest obtained from reference TRBV7-3 and TRBJ2-2, is as follows: GAGVSQTPSNKVTEKGKYVELRCDPISGHTALYWYRQSLGQGPEFLIYFQGTGAADDSGLPNDRFFAVRPEGSVSTLKIQRTERGDSAVYLCASSDYGREHGELFFGEGSRLTVL.

This clone has only one observation. DNA for the CDR3: TGCAGCGTAGAGCCTCTAGGGAGCTCCTACAATGAGCAGTTCTTC. Translation: CSVEPLGSSYNEQFF. This chain uses TRBV29-1 with TRBJ2-1, with D tentatively TRBD2 (5 bases). Trimming removed 6 bases at V and 0 bases at J, with 15 bases between. There are 15 residues in the CDR3. Per germline, CDR1 SQVTM and CDR2 ANQGSEA.

The V call is TRBV19, the J call TRBJ2-2, with D possibly being TRBD2 (6 bases). This CDR3 contains 15 residues. The V gene lost 9 bases and the J gene lost 5 bases, with 19 bases spanning the gap. CDR1 LNHDA and CDR2 SQIVND come from the germline V gene (reference sequence). In DNA, the CDR3 is TGTGCCAGCAAGTGGCCGGGACTTGAGACCGGGGAGCTGTTTTTT. Its protein product is CASKWPGLETGELFF.

This clone was recorded once. V and J are TRBV9 and TRBJ1-4; 8 bases line up with TRBD1. This CDR3 spans 15 amino acids. Germline CDR1 reads SGDLS; CDR2 reads YYNGEE. V shed 1 base, J shed 3 bases, and the junction held 2 bases outside the gene matches. The DNA for the CDR3 is TGTGCCAGCAGCGTACAGGGGGCGTCTAATGAAAAACTGTTTTTT. It translates to CASSVQGASNEKLFF.

The V call is TRBV28, the J call TRBJ1-5; D unresolved. The CDR3 totals 12 residues. Trimming stripped 5 bases from V and 4 bases from J, with 6 bases between. Germline V gene lookup returns CDR1 MDHEN and CDR2 SYDVKM. This CDR3 is CASSRENQPQHF. The CDR3 coding sequence is TGTGCCAGCAGTCGGGAGAATCAGCCCCAGCATTTT.

The CDR3 protein is CASRTLDRVLNQPQHF. The CDR3 DNA follows: TGTGCCAGCAGGACTCTCGACAGGGTCCTCAATCAGCCCCAGCATTTT. The rearrangement uses TRBV28 and TRBJ1-5; 7 bases fit TRBD1. Germline CDR1 is MDHEN and CDR2 is SYDVKM. The CDR3 has 16 amino acids. Germline trimming cut 6 bases from V and 3 bases from J; bases unmatched to any gene: 11.